This T cell receptor (beta chain) was sequenced for a study of early T cells in non-severe SARS-CoV-2 infection. Whole-study context: Chains from this unsorted whole-blood bulk RNA could not be paired.

Comments on this clonotype: Its target is unknown. This may arise from a read error, as a much more abundant clone is one base away. The CDR3 does not close with the conserved phenylalanine or tryptophan, likely indicating a read error.

Each single cDNA molecule received a unique molecular identifier. TCRdb fed the 5' RACE reads into MiXCR, producing one record per CDR3 protein. The table shows over 55,000 distinct CDR3 sequences, with about 12% occurring only once. Germline CDR1 DFQATT, CDR2 SNEGSKA (reference sequence). The CDR3 spans 14 residues. The V segment lost 6 bases and the J segment 4 bases; nucleotides outside the gene matches: 9. Study-wide points: Reliance on VDJdb matching favored anti-spike CD8 responses; private and CD4 specificities were missed.

This sequence was found in an adult who was a healthcare worker with PCR-confirmed SARS-CoV-2 infection or an uninfected control (not recorded which). Sequenced input: whole blood. This chain uses TRBV20-1 with TRBJ2-3, with TRBD1 matching over 8 bases. This CDR3 is CSASGTGSPDTQYS. In DNA form, the CDR3 reads TGCAGTGCGAGTGGGACAGGCTCACCAGATACGCAGTATTCT.